This T cell receptor (beta chain) stems from a study of T cell changes during pregnancy in multiple sclerosis. Only in-frame clones appear in the TCRdb table, and some are missing; sequencing was by immunoSEQ multiplex PCR. The data hold about 84,000 clones, with nearly 95% observed a single time. In this sample, this clone turned up once. There are 18 residues in the CDR3. Germline V gene data show CDR1 as SGDLS and CDR2 as YYNGEE. V lost 2 bases, J lost 6 bases, and 17 bases stayed unmatched. The rearrangement uses TRBV9 and TRBJ2-3; 8 bases match TRBD2. Sequenced material: peripheral blood, taken in the second trimester of pregnancy. The sequence was obtained from a female donor in good health, enrolled as a control in a pregnancy study. CDR3 in DNA: TGTGCCAGCAGCGTTGATCCGGGACTAGACCTCAGGCGTGATACGCAGTATTTT. Translating it yields CASSVDPGLDLRRDTQYF.